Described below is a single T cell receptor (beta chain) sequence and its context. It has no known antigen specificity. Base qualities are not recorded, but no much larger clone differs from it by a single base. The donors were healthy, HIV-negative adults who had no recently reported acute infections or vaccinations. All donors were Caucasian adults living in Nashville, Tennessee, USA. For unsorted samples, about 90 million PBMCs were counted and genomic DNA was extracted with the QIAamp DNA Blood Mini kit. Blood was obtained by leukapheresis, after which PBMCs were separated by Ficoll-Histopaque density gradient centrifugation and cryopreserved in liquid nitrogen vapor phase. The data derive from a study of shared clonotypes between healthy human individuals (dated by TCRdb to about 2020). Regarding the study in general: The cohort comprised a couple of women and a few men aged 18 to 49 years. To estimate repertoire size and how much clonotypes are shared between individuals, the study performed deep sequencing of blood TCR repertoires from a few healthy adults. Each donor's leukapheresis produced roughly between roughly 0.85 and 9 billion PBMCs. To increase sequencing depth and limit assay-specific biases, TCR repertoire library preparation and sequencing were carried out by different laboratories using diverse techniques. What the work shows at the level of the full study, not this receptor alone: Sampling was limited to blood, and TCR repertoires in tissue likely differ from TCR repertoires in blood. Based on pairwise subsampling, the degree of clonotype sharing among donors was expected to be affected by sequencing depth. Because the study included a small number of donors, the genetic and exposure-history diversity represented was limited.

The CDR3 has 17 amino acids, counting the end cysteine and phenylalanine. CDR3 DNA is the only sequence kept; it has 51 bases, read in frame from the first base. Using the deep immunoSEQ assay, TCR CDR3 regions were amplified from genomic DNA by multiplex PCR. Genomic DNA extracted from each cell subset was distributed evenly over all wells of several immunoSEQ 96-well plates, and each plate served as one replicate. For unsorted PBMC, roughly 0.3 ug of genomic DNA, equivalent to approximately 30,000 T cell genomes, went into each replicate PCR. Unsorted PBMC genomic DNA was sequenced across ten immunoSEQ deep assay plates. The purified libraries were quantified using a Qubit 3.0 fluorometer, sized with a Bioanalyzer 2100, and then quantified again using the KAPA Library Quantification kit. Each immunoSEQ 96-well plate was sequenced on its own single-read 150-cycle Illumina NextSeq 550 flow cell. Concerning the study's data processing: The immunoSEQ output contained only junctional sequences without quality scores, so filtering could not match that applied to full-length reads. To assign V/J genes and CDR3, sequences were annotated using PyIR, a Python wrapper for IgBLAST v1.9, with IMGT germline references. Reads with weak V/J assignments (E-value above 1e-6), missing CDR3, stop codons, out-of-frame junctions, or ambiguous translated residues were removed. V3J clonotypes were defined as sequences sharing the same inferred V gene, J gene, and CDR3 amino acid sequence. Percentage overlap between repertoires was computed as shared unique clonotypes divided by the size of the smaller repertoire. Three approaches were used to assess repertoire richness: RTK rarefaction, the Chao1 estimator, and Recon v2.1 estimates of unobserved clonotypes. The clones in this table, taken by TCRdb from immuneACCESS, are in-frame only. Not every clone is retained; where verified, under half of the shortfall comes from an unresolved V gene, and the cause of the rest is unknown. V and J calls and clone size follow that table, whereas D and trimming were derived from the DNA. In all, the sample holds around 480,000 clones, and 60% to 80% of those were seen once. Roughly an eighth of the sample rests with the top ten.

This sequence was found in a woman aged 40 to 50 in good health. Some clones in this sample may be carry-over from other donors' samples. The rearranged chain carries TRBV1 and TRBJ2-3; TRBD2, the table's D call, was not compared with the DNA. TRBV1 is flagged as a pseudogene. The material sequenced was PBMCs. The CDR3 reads CTSSQPVSGSPTDTQYF. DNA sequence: TGCACCAGCAGCCAGCCCGTTAGCGGGAGTCCCACAGATACGCAGTATTTT.